The 19 T cell receptor beta chains in this list originate from one sample, sequenced in a study of radiotherapy plus CTLA-4 blockade in lung cancer. Assay used: immunoSEQ multiplex PCR; TCRdb lists only in-frame clones, some missing. The repertoire has 39,000 or so clones, over 65% of them found once; the top ten carry 8.9%. Sequencing used peripheral blood, obtained from a patient treated with radiotherapy plus ipilimumab. The receptors derive from a human donor with non-small cell lung cancer who had stable disease on radiotherapy plus ipilimumab.

The rearrangement uses TRBV4-1 and TRBJ1-1; 7 positions agree with TRBD1. The CDR3 has 16 residues. Germline-derived CDR1 and CDR2 are MGHRA and YSYEKL. V lost 4 bases and J lost 1; bases outside the gene matches: 9. CDR3 loop: CASSRPKTGPNTEAFF. In nucleotides, the CDR3 is TGCGCCAGCAGCCGCCCTAAGACAGGGCCGAACACTGAAGCTTTCTTT.

The V and J genes are TRBV5-1 and TRBJ1-2; D not resolved. The V gene lost 0 bases and the J gene lost 4 bases, with 16 bases spanning the gap. CDR1 and CDR2 from the germline V gene are SGHRS and YFSETQ. The length of the CDR3 is 16 residues. The CDR3 reads CASSLEGPPFLYGYTF. The CDR3 region has the DNA TGCGCCAGCAGCTTGGAGGGCCCGCCATTCCTCTATGGCTACACCTTC.

The V gene is TRBV29-1, the J gene TRBJ2-3; D is perhaps TRBD1 (5 bases). Germline V lookup: CDR1 SQVTM, CDR2 ANQGSEA. V lost 8 bases, J lost 2 bases, and 20 bases lay in between. The CDR3 runs to 15 residues. The CDR3: CSLLGRTTVTDTQYF. CDR3 DNA sequence: TGCAGCCTCCTGGGAAGGACAACGGTCACAGATACGCAGTATTTT.

The chain links TRBV7-2 to TRBJ1-3, with D possibly matching TRBD1 (6 bases). Trimming removed 3 bases from V and 0 bases from J, with 15 bases in between. Germline assignment: CDR1 SGHTA and CDR2 FQGNSA. The CDR3 loop spans 17 amino acids. The CDR3: CASSFQGGGYSGNTIYF. The CDR3 coding sequence is TGTGCCAGCAGCTTTCAAGGGGGGGGTTACTCTGGAAACACCATATATTTT.

This clone was counted between two and nine times. This chain connects TRBV5-1 to TRBJ1-3; perhaps TRBD1 as D (6 bases). The CDR3 totals 16 residues. The V gene lost 4 bases and the J gene lost 0 bases, with 14 bases spanning the gap. Per germline, CDR1 SGHRS and CDR2 YFSETQ. CDR3 sequence (DNA): TGCGCCAGCAGCCCGGACAGTCTAAGCTCTGGAAACACCATATATTTT. Its protein is CASSPDSLSSGNTIYF.

For the CDR3, the DNA is TGTGCCAGCAGGGTTACAGGAAACTCTGGAAACACCATATATTTT. It is translated as CASRVTGNSGNTIYF. The rearrangement links TRBV6-5 to TRBJ1-3, with TRBD1 as a possible D gene (5 bases). Germline CDR1 and CDR2: MNHEY and SVGAGI. V lost 6 bases and J lost 0, with 12 bases in between. This CDR3 is 15 amino acids long.

The chain is built from TRBV5-4 and TRBJ2-3, with a tentative D call TRBD1 (6 bases). Germline CDR1 and CDR2: SGHNT and YYREEE (reference sequence). This CDR3 is built from 15 residues. Between the trimmed V and J ends, which lost 0 bases and 4 bases, there was a span of 12 bases. CDR3 region: CASSLDPGVPDTQYF. The CDR3 DNA reads as TGTGCCAGCAGCTTGGATCCAGGGGTACCAGATACGCAGTATTTT.

The chain is built from TRBV18 and TRBJ1-2; 10 nucleotides align to TRBD1. The V segment lost 2 bases and the J segment 7 bases; nucleotides outside the gene matches: 13. There are 17 residues in the CDR3. Per the germline V gene, CDR1 is KGHSH and CDR2 is LQKENI. The DNA for the CDR3 is TGTGCCAGCTCACCAGCTAGCGCGGGACAGGGGAAAGGTGGCTACACCTTC. Translation: CASSPASAGQGKGGYTF.

In DNA, the CDR3 is TGTGCCTGGAGAACAGGGGCGGAGGAAAAACTGTTTTTT. The encoded protein is CAWRTGAEEKLFF. This chain links TRBV30 with TRBJ1-4; 7 nucleotides match TRBD1. V lost 3 bases to trimming and J lost 8 bases; unmatched junction nucleotides: 6. Germline lookup yields CDR1 GTSNPN and CDR2 SVGIG (reference sequence). CDR3 length equals 13 residues.

This sequence joins TRBV27 and TRBJ1-5, with D unresolved. There are 12 residues in the CDR3. Trimming left V 6 bases short and J 4 bases short, with 7 bases between. CDR1 and CDR2 from the germline V gene are MNHEY and SMNVEV (reference sequence). The CDR3 loop reads CASSVHNQPQHF. DNA for the CDR3: TGTGCCAGCAGCGTCCATAATCAGCCCCAGCATTTT.

The V call is TRBV7-9, the J call TRBJ1-2; 9 nucleotides align to TRBD1. In germline, CDR1 is SEHNR, CDR2 FQNEAQ (reference sequence). The V segment lost 5 bases and the J segment 1 base; nucleotides outside the gene matches: 2. CDR3 size: 14 residues. The CDR3 loop is CASSRTGVNYGYTF. CDR3 DNA sequence: TGTGCCAGCAGCCGGACAGGGGTTAACTATGGCTACACCTTC.

The chain recombines TRBV7-3 with TRBJ2-1; 11 bases line up with TRBD2. CDR3 length equals 16 residues. Germline lookup yields CDR1 SGHTA and CDR2 FQGTGA. Losses at the gene ends were 4 bases for V and 2 bases for J; bases not matched to a gene: 4. The CDR3 DNA sequence: TGTGCCAGCAGCTCAGGGACTAGCGGACCCTACAATGAGCAGTTCTTC. This translates into CASSSGTSGPYNEQFF.

The V call is TRBV4-3, the J call TRBJ1-3, with D maybe TRBD1 (6 bases). Looked up from germline, CDR1 is LGHNA and CDR2 is YSLEER. The V gene lost 0 bases and the J gene lost 4 bases, with 13 bases spanning the gap. The CDR3 loop spans 16 amino acids. The CDR3 DNA reads TGCGCCAGCAGCCAAGATGGGGGCGGGGACGGAAACACCATATATTTT. This translates into CASSQDGGGDGNTIYF.

The rearrangement joins TRBV9 to TRBJ2-3, with D perhaps matching TRBD1 (5 bases). The length of the CDR3 is 13 residues. Germline loops: CDR1 SGDLS, CDR2 YYNGEE. Between the trimmed V and J ends, which lost 4 bases and 5 bases, there was a span of 11 bases. CDR3 DNA sequence: TGTGCCAGCAGCAGGGGCTTCGGAGATACGCAGTATTTT. This sequence encodes CASSRGFGDTQYF.

V gene TRBV7-2 combines with J gene TRBJ1-5; D remains unclear. Germline CDR1 SGHTA, CDR2 FQGNSA. The germline V and J ends were trimmed by 6 bases and 1 base, with 10 bases remaining between them. The CDR3 is 14 amino acids. CDR3 loop: CASRKTSSNQPQHF. The CDR3 bases are TGTGCCAGCAGGAAGACATCGAGCAATCAGCCCCAGCATTTT.

The genes are TRBV2 and TRBJ2-5; perhaps TRBD1 as D (6 bases). V lost 6 bases and J lost 7, with 12 bases in between. CDR1 is SNHLY, CDR2 FYNNEI, per germline. CDR3 length: 12 amino acids. CDR3 sequence reads: CASSLPRGTQYF. CDR3 nucleotide sequence: TGTGCCAGCAGCTTACCCAGGGGGACCCAGTACTTC.

The chain joins TRBV10-1 to TRBJ2-7; the D is unclear. Germline V CDR1 and CDR2: WNHNN, SYGVQD (reference sequence). Trimming removed 3 bases from V and 2 bases from J, with 11 bases in between. This CDR3 spans 14 amino acids. The CDR3, as DNA: TGCGCCAGCAGTGATTCGGGCCAAGCCTACGAGCAGTACTTC. Its protein is CASSDSGQAYEQYF.

The chain has TRBV19 and TRBJ1-1, with TRBD1 as a possible D gene (5 bases). The CDR3 runs 14 residues. V was pared by 3 bases and J by 0 bases, with 8 bases between. Germline values: CDR1 LNHDA, CDR2 SQIVND (reference sequence). Here the CDR3 DNA reads TGTGCCAGTAGTATGGGACGGATGAACACTGAAGCTTTCTTT. Translation: CASSMGRMNTEAFF. The variable domain in full, completed from reference TRBV19 and TRBJ1-1, reads DGGITQSPKYLFRKEGQNVTLSCEQNLNHDAMYWYRQDPGQGLRLIYYSQIVNDFQKGDIAEGYSVSREKKESFPLTVTSAQKNPTAFYLCASSMGRMNTEAFFGQGTRLTVV.

The chain joins TRBV28 to TRBJ1-2; no reliable D call. In germline, CDR1 is MDHEN, CDR2 SYDVKM. With 5 bases removed from V and 2 bases from J, the gap between germline ends came to 6 bases. This CDR3 is 12 amino acids long. CDR3 protein: CASSPSNYGYTF. The CDR3 DNA sequence: TGTGCCAGCAGTCCCAGCAACTATGGCTACACCTTC.